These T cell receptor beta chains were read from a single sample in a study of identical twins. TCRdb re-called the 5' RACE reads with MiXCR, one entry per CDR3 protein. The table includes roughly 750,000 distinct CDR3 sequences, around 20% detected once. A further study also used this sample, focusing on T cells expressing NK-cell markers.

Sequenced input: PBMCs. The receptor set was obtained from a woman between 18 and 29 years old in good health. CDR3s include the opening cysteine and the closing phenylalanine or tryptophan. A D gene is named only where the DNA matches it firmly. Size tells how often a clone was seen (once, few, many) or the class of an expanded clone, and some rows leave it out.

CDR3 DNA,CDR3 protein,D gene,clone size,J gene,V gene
TGCAGTGCTAGAATGGCGGGGGTACAAGAGACCCAGTACTTC,CSARMAGVQETQYF,TRBD2,many,TRBJ2-5,TRBV20-1
TGCGCCAGCAGCTTGGGTGGGACTGAGCAGTTCTTC,CASSLGGTEQFF,NA,many,TRBJ2-1,TRBV5-1
TGTGCCAGCAGTCCCGAGGGTTGGGAAAAACTGTTTTTT,CASSPEGWEKLFF,NA,NA,TRBJ1-4,TRBV12-3/TRBV12-4
TGCAGTGCTAGAAGGGGCGGCATGAGATCTATGAACACTGAAGCTTTCTTT,CSARRGGMRSMNTEAFF,NA,few,TRBJ1-1,TRBV20-1
TGCGCCAGCAGTGAGGGTGGAGGATTCTCCTACGAGCAGTACTTC,CASSEGGGFSYEQYF,NA,NA,TRBJ2-7,TRBV10-2
TGCAGTGCACGACAGGGACTTCATAGCAATCAGCCCCAGCATTTT,CSARQGLHSNQPQHF,TRBD1,NA,TRBJ1-5,TRBV20-1
TGTGCCAGCAGCTTAGCGCAGGGGGATACGCAGTATTTT,CASSLAQGDTQYF,NA,NA,TRBJ2-3,TRBV7-6
TGTGCCAGCAGCTTATTAGGGCGAACCCAAGAGACCCAGTACTTC,CASSLLGRTQETQYF,NA,NA,TRBJ2-5,TRBV7-9
TGCAGTGCTCACCTCGGGGAGCTGCGGACCCAGTACTTC,CSAHLGELRTQYF,NA,NA,TRBJ2-5,TRBV20-1
TGTGCCAGCAGTTTTGCCCGGGACAGGGGAGTGCAGTACTTC,CASSFARDRGVQYF,TRBD1,NA,TRBJ2-7,TRBV12-3/TRBV12-4
TGCAGTGGGGCGGAAACCTTCGGATCACCCCTCCACTTT,CSGAETFGSPLHF,NA,many,TRBJ1-6,TRBV20-1
TGTGCCAGCAGCCCTACTAGCGGGACCACCTACGAGCAGTACTTC,CASSPTSGTTYEQYF,TRBD2,few,TRBJ2-7,TRBV2
TGTGCTACCGCCCGGTCTAGCACAGATACGCAGTATTTT,CATARSSTDTQYF,NA,NA,TRBJ2-3,TRBV9
TGTGCCAGCAGCCCCGACAGGGTTCCCACAGATACGCAGTATTTT,CASSPDRVPTDTQYF,TRBD1,NA,TRBJ2-3,TRBV7-8
TGCGCCAGCAGCCAGAGGGAACAGGCCGGAAGCACCGGGGAGCTGTTTTTT,CASSQREQAGSTGELFF,NA,NA,TRBJ2-2,TRBV4-1
TGCAGTGCCACGGACCCACCGGATACGCAGTATTTT,CSATDPPDTQYF,NA,many,TRBJ2-3,TRBV20-1
TGTGCCAGCAAAGGGGACGCGGCCAAAAACATTCAGTACTTC,CASKGDAAKNIQYF,NA,NA,TRBJ2-4,TRBV7-9
TGTGCCAGCAGCCGTAGCGGGACATTCGAGCAGTACTTC,CASSRSGTFEQYF,TRBD2,NA,TRBJ2-7,TRBV3-1
TGCGCCAGCAGCTTGGTAGGGGCCGGGTACAATGAGCAGTTCTTC,CASSLVGAGYNEQFF,NA,many,TRBJ2-1,TRBV5-1
TGCAGTGCTAGGGGCCCGAACACCGGGGAGCTGTTTTTT,CSARGPNTGELFF,NA,NA,TRBJ2-2,TRBV20-1
TGCGCCAGCAGCTCTGGGACTAGCGGGAGGGCCTTTGATACGCAGTATTTT,CASSSGTSGRAFDTQYF,TRBD2,few,TRBJ2-3,TRBV5-1
TGTGCCAGCTCACCTACGCCGGGGGCGGCGATAGGCTACACCTTC,CASSPTPGAAIGYTF,NA,few,TRBJ1-2,TRBV18
TGTGCCAGCAGTCTATTGACTAGCGGGAGGGTTCACAATGAGCAGTTCTTC,CASSLLTSGRVHNEQFF,TRBD2,NA,TRBJ2-1,TRBV28
TGTGCCAGCAGCGTAGAGGACAGGGGATGGTATAATTCACCCCTCCACTTT,CASSVEDRGWYNSPLHF,TRBD1,NA,TRBJ1-6,TRBV9
TGTGCTAGTGGTTTGATACAGGCCATGAACACTGAAGCTTTCTTT,CASGLIQAMNTEAFF,NA,few,TRBJ1-1,TRBV12-5
TGCAGCGTTGACACCGGCCCCGAGCAGTACTTC,CSVDTGPEQYF,NA,few,TRBJ2-7,TRBV29-1
TGTGCCAGCAGACCCGGGACGTCCGCAAACTTGAACACTGAAGCTTTCTTT,CASRPGTSANLNTEAFF,NA,NA,TRBJ1-1,TRBV27
TGCAGTGCTCCCGGGACAGGGACAAGCGAGCAGTACTTC,CSAPGTGTSEQYF,TRBD1,NA,TRBJ2-7,TRBV20-1
TGTGCCAGCAGCCGTGAACTAGAAAGGGGTTCGTTCTTC,CASSRELERGSFF,NA,NA,TRBJ2-1,TRBV2
TGCAGTACCATTGCGGGCCTGAACACTGAAGCTTTCTTT,CSTIAGLNTEAFF,NA,few,TRBJ1-1,TRBV20-1
TGTGCCAGCAGTTTCCTCAGGAGCTCCTACAATGAGCAGTTCTTC,CASSFLRSSYNEQFF,NA,few,TRBJ2-1,TRBV12-3/TRBV12-4
TGTGCCAGCCGGGACAGGGGACAAGAGCAGTACTTC,CASRDRGQEQYF,TRBD1,many,TRBJ2-7,TRBV12-3/TRBV12-4
TGCAGCGTTGGGGGAGGGGACCCGAGTACCTACAATGAGCAGTTCTTC,CSVGGGDPSTYNEQFF,TRBD2,few,TRBJ2-1,TRBV29-1
TGCATTGCTCCCCGACTGGACCAGGTCTACAATGAGCAGTTCTTC,CIAPRLDQVYNEQFF,NA,once,TRBJ2-1,TRBV20-1
TGTGCCAGCAGCGCCGGCCCGAAATACAATGAGCAGTTCTTC,CASSAGPKYNEQFF,NA,NA,TRBJ2-1,TRBV7-6
TGTGCCAGCAGTTACTCGAGTTCGGGGGCTCTAGCCAAAAACATTCAGTACTTC,CASSYSSSGALAKNIQYF,NA,NA,TRBJ2-4,TRBV6-5
TGTGCCAGCAGCTTATTTGTCCTCGAGCAGTTCTTC,CASSLFVLEQFF,NA,few,TRBJ2-1,TRBV7-9
TGCAGCGTGAAAGGACTAGCGGGCGGGCATGAGCAGTTCTTC,CSVKGLAGGHEQFF,TRBD2,few,TRBJ2-1,TRBV29-1
TGCAGTGCTAAGGACAGGGGGCTAGGCTACACCTTC,CSAKDRGLGYTF,TRBD1,NA,TRBJ1-2,TRBV20-1
TGTGCCAGCAGTTTACCCCGACAGGGCGACACTGAAGCTTTCTTT,CASSLPRQGDTEAFF,TRBD1,few,TRBJ1-1,TRBV12-3/TRBV12-4
TGTGCCATCAGTGATAAGGCTGAGCAGTACTTC,CAISDKAEQYF,NA,many,TRBJ2-7,TRBV10-3
TGTGCCAGCAGCCAAAAGGCCTTATCGGCGCTGGGGGGAGAGCAGTACTTC,CASSQKALSALGGEQYF,NA,many,TRBJ2-7,TRBV12-3/TRBV12-4
TGTGCCAGCAGCTTCCTAGCGGGATCCCAAGACAATGAGCAGTTCTTC,CASSFLAGSQDNEQFF,TRBD2,NA,TRBJ2-1,TRBV5-5
TGCAGCGTTGAAGTCGGGGGAGGGGAGACCCAGTACTTC,CSVEVGGGETQYF,TRBD2,few,TRBJ2-5,TRBV29-1